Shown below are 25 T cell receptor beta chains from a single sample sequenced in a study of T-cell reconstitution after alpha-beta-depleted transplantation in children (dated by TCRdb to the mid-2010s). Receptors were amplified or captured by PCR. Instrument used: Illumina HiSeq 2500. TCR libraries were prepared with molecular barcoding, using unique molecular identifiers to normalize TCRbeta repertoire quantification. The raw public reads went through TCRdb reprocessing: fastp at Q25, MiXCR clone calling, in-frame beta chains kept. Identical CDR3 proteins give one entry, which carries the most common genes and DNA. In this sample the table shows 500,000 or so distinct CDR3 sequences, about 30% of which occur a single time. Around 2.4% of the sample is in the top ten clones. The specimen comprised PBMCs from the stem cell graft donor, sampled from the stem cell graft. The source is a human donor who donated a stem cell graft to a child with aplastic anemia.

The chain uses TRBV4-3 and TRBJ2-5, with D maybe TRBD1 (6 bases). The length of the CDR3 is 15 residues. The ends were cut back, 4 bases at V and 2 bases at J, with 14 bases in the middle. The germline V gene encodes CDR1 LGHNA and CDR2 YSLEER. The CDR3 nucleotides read TGCGCCAGCAGCCCGCGCCCACAGGGACAAGAGACCCAGTACTTC. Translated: CASSPRPQGQETQYF.

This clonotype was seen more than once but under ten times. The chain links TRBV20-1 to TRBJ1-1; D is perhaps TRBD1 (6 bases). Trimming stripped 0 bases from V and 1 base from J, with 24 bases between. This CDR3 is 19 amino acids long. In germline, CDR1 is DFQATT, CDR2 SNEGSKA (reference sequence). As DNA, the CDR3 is TGCAGTGCTAGAGATCCCTTTCCGGGGGACAAGAAGACGAACACTGAAGCTTTCTTT. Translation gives CSARDPFPGDKKTNTEAFF.

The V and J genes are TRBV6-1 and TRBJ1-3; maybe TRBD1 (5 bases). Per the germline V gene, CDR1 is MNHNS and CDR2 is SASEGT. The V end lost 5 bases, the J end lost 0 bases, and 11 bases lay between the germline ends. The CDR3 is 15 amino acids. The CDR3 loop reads CASSKTGGSGNTIYF. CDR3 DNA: TGTGCCAGCAGTAAAACAGGCGGCTCTGGAAACACCATATATTTT.

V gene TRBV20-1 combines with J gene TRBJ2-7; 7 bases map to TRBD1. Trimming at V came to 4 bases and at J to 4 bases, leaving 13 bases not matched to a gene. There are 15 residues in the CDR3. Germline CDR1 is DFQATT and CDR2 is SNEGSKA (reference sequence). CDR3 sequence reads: CSAMYLRDSTYEQYV. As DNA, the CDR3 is TGCAGTGCTATGTATCTCCGGGACAGCACTTACGAGCAGTACGTC.

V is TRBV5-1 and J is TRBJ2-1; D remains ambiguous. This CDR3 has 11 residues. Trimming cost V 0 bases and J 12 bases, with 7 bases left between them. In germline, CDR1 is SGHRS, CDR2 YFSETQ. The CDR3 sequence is CASSLAMVQFF. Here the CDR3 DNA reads TGCGCCAGCAGCTTGGCAATGGTGCAGTTCTTC.

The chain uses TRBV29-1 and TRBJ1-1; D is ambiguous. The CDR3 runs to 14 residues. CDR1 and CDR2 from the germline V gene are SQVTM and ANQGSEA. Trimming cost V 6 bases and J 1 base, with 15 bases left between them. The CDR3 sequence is CSVSQVGRNTEAFF. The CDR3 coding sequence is TGCAGCGTCTCCCAGGTCGGAAGGAACACTGAAGCTTTCTTT. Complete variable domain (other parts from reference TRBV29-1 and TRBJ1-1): SAVISQKPSRDICQRGTSLTIQCQVDSQVTMMFWYRQQPGQSLTLIATANQGSEATYESGFVIDKFPISRPNLTFSTLTVSNMSPEDSSIYLCSVSQVGRNTEAFFGQGTRLTVV.

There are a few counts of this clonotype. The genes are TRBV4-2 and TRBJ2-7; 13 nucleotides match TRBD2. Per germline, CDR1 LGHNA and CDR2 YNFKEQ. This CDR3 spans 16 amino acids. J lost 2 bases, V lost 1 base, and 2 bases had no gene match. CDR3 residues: CASSQGTSGSPYEQYF. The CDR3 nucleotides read TGTGCCAGCAGCCAAGGGACTAGCGGGAGTCCCTACGAGCAGTACTTC.

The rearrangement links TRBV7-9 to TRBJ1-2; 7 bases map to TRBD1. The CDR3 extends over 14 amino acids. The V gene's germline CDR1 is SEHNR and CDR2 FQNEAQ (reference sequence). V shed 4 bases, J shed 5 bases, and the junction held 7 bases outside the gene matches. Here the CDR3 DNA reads TGTGCCAGCAGCTCGCTAGACAGGGTGTATGGCTACACCTTC. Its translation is CASSSLDRVYGYTF.

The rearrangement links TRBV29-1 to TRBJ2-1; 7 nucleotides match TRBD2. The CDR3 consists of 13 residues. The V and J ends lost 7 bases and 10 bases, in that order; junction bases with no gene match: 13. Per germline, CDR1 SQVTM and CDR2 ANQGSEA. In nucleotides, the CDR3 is TGCAGCGCCGGGGTGGGAGGGCCGGAGGAGCAGTTCTTC. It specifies CSAGVGGPEEQFF.

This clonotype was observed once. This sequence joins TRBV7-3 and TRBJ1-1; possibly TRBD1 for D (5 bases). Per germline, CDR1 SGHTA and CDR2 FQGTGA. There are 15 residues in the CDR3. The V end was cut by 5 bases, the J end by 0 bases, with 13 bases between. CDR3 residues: CASSQRAGLNTEAFF. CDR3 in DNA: TGTGCCAGCAGCCAGAGGGCAGGGTTGAACACTGAAGCTTTCTTT. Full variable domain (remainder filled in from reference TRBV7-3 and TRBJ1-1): GAGVSQTPSNKVTEKGKYVELRCDPISGHTALYWYRQSLGQGPEFLIYFQGTGAADDSGLPNDRFFAVRPEGSVSTLKIQRTERGDSAVYLCASSQRAGLNTEAFFGQGTRLTVV.

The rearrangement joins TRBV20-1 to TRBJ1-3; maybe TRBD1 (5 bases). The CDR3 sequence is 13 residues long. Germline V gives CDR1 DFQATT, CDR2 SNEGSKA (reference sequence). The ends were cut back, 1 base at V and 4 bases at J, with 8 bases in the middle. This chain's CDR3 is CSARGGGGNTIYF. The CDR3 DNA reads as TGCAGTGCTAGAGGGGGGGGAGGAAACACCATATATTTT.

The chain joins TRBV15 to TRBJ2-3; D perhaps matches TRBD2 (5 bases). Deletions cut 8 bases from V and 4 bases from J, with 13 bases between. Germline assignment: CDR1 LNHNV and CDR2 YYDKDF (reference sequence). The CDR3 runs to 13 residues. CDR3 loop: CATDGIPPDTQYF. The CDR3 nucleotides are TGTGCCACCGACGGGATTCCACCAGATACGCAGTATTTT. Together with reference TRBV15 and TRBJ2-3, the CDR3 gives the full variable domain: DAMVIQNPRYQVTQFGKPVTLSCSQTLNHNVMYWYQQKSSQAPKLLFHYYDKDFNNEADTPDNFQSRRPNTSFCFLDIRSPGLGDTAMYLCATDGIPPDTQYFGPGTRLTVL.

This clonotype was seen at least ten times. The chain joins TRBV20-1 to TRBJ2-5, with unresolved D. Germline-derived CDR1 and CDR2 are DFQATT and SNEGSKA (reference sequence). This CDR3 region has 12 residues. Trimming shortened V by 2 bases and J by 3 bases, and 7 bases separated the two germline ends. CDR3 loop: CSARWVEETQYF. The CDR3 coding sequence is TGCAGTGCTAGATGGGTGGAAGAGACCCAGTACTTC.

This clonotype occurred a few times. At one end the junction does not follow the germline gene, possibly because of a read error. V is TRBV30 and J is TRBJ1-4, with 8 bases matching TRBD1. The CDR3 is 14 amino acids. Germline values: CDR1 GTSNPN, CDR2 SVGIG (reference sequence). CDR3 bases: TGTGCCTGGAGTGTAACAGGGGGTAATGGAAAACTGTTTTTT. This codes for CAWSVTGGNGKLFF.

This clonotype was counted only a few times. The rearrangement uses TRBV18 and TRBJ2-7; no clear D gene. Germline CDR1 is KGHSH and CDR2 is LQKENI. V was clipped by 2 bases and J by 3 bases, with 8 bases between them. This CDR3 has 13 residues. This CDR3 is CASSPSDGYEQYF. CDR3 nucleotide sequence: TGTGCCAGCTCACCATCCGACGGCTACGAGCAGTACTTC.

The CDR3 reads CASSSRRGRNYGYTF. Here the CDR3 DNA reads TGTGCCAGCAGCTCGAGAAGGGGGCGAAACTATGGCTACACCTTC. This sequence joins TRBV7-2 and TRBJ1-2; 7 bases fit TRBD1. Germline CDR1 reads SGHTA; CDR2 reads FQGNSA. The CDR3 spans 15 residues. Trimming cost V 4 bases and J 2 bases; bases outside gene matches: 7.

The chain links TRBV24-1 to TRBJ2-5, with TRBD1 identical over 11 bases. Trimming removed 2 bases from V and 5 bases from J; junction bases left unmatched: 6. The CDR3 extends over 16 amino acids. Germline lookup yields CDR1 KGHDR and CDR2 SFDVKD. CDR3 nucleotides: TGTGCCACCAGTGATTCCGGACAGGGGGCTCGGGAGACCCAGTACTTC. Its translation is CATSDSGQGARETQYF.

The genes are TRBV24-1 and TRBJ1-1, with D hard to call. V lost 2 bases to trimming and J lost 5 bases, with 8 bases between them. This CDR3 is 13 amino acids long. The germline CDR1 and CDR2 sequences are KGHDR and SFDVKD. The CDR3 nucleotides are TGTGCCACCAGTGATTGGAGGGAAACTGAAGCTTTCTTT. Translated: CATSDWRETEAFF.

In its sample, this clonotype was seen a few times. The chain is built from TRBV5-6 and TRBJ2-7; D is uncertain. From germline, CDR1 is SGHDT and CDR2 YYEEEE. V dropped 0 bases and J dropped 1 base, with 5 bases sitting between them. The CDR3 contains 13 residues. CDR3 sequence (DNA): TGTGCCAGCAGCTTGGACGGTTCCTACGAGCAGTACGTC. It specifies CASSLDGSYEQYV.

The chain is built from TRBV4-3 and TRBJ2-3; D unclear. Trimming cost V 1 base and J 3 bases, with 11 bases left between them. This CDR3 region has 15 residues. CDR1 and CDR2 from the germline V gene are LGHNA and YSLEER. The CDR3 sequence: CASSQAEGLTDTQYF. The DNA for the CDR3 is TGCGCCAGCAGCCAAGCCGAAGGCCTTACAGATACGCAGTATTTT.

The CDR3 sequence: CSASPYLGGYTF. In DNA, the CDR3 is TGCAGTGCTAGTCCCTATTTGGGGGGCTACACCTTC. The rearrangement links TRBV20-1 to TRBJ1-2; D uncertain. Looked up from germline, CDR1 is DFQATT and CDR2 is SNEGSKA (reference sequence). The CDR3 totals 12 residues. V was shortened by 3 bases and J by 8 bases, with 13 bases between the two germline ends.

CDR3 sequence reads: CASSFRLAGVERTQYF. In DNA, the CDR3 is TGTGCCAGCAGTTTTCGCCTAGCGGGAGTCGAGCGTACGCAGTATTTT. The chain carries TRBV12-3 or TRBV12-4 and TRBJ2-3; 10 bases line up with TRBD2. Germline trimming cut 3 bases from V and 8 bases from J; bases unmatched to any gene: 11. The CDR3 covers 16 residues.

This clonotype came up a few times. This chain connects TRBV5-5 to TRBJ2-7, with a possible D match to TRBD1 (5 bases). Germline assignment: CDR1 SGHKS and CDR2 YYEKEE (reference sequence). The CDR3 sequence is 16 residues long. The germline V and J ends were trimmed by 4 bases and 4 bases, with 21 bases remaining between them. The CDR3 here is CASSPSWGAYVYEQYF. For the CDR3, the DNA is TGTGCCAGCAGCCCGTCTTGGGGCGCGTACGTGTACGAGCAGTACTTC.

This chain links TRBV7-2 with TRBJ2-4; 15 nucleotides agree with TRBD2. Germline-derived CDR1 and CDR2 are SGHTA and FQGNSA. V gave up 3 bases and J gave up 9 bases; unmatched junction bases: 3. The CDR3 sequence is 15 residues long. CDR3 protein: CASSLGLAGGSIQYF. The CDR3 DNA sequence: TGTGCCAGCAGCTTGGGACTAGCGGGAGGCAGCATTCAGTACTTC.

DNA of the CDR3: TGTGCCAGCAGCTTGACAGGGCGGGACACTGAAGCTTTCTTT. Translating it yields CASSLTGRDTEAFF. The chain carries TRBV7-2 and TRBJ1-1, with 7 bases that match TRBD1. The germline V gene has CDR1 SGHTA and CDR2 FQGNSA. CDR3 length: 14 amino acids. Trimming took 3 bases from V and 3 from J; bases not matched to a gene: 4.